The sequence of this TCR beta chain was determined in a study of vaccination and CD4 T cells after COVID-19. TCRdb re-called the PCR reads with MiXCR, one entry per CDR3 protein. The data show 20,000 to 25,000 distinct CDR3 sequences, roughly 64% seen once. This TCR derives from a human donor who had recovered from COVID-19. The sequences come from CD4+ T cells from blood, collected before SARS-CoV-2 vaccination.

The CDR3 DNA reads as TGCAGTGCGGATAGGACTAGCGGGAATACAGATACGCAGTATTTT. Translation gives CSADRTSGNTDTQYF. The chain uses TRBV20-1 and TRBJ2-3; 12 bases line up with TRBD2. The length of the CDR3 is 15 residues. Unmatched junction bases numbered 7, after V lost 6 bases and J lost 3 bases. Germline values: CDR1 DFQATT, CDR2 SNEGSKA (reference sequence).